Here is one TCR beta chain with its context. The sample comes from a study of shared T cell receptors in the human thymus. The assay was immunoSEQ multiplex PCR, and TCRdb's table has in-frame clones only and misses some. The sample carries approximately 760,000 clones, roughly 88% recorded once. Looked up from germline, CDR1 is MGHRA and CDR2 is YSYEKL. Trimming took 4 bases from V and 4 from J, leaving 22 bases between them. CDR3 length: 17 residues. The data also belong to a second study, concerning human thymus T cells. From that second work: The thymus was resected at corrective cardiac surgery.

This sequence joins TRBV4-1 and TRBJ1-2; TRBD1 might be the D (5 bases). Sample: thymocytes. The TCR was taken from a girl less than two years old with a congenital heart defect. CDR3 residues: CASSPYGRETGTYGYTF. CDR3 in DNA: TGCGCCAGCAGCCCCTATGGCCGAGAAACAGGTACCTATGGCTACACCTTC.